These T cell receptor beta chains were read from a single sample in a study of graft-versus-host responses after intestinal transplantation. Assay used: immunoSEQ multiplex PCR; TCRdb lists only in-frame clones, some missing. The profile shows about 9,600 clones, around nine tenths of them singletons. The sequences come from ileum tissue, collected 700 to 850 days after intestinal transplantation. These receptors all come from a human patient who received an intestinal transplant, so some T cells may come from the graft donor. CDR3s include the opening cysteine and the closing phenylalanine or tryptophan. A D gene is named only where the DNA matches it firmly. The size field is filled for only some rows; it gives once, few, many or a size class.

d_gene | abundance | j_gene | v_gene | CDR3aa | CDR3nt
TRBD1 | - | TRBJ2-3 | TRBV19 | CASSKATGARTDTQYF | TGTGCCAGTAGTAAGGCAACAGGGGCACGCACAGATACGCAGTATTTT
TRBD1 | - | TRBJ1-3 | TRBV9 | CASSVASERAGGKTGNTIYF | TGTGCCAGCAGCGTAGCGTCAGAGCGGGCAGGGGGAAAAACTGGAAACACCATATATTTT
- | few | TRBJ2-7 | TRBV18 | CASSPRGAVDEQYF | TGTGCCAGCTCACCACGAGGGGCCGTCGACGAGCAGTACTTC
- | few | TRBJ2-2 | TRBV6-1 | CASSDFWELFF | TGTGCCAGCAGTGATTTCTGGGAGCTGTTTTTT
- | - | TRBJ2-7 | TRBV7-3 | CASSEGLSYEQYF | TGTGCCAGCAGCGAGGGGCTTTCCTACGAGCAGTACTTC
TRBD1 | few | TRBJ2-7 | TRBV29-1 | CSVLSDRGFYEQYF | TGCAGCGTACTCTCGGACAGGGGGTTCTACGAGCAGTACTTC
TRBD1 | - | TRBJ2-7 | TRBV28 | CASSLSDRRYEQYF | TGTGCCAGCAGTTTATCGGACAGGAGATACGAGCAGTACTTC
- | - | TRBJ2-5 | TRBV18 | CASSPGAGSETQYF | TGTGCCAGCTCACCAGGGGCAGGCTCAGAGACCCAGTACTTC
- | - | TRBJ2-1 | TRBV4-3 | CASSQDGASYNEQFF | TGCGCCAGCAGCCAAGACGGCGCGAGTTACAATGAGCAGTTCTTC
TRBD2 | - | TRBJ2-1 | TRBV25-1 | CASSPRGGAQFF | TGTGCCAGCAGTCCTCGGGGGGGGGCGCAGTTCTTC
TRBD1 | - | TRBJ2-7 | TRBV5-4 | CASSSGRGRGEALPEQYF | TGTGCCAGCAGCTCGGGCAGGGGGCGCGGAGAAGCTTTACCCGAGCAGTACTTC
- | - | TRBJ2-3 | TRBV5-8 | CASSLRYTQYF | TGTGCCAGCAGCTTGCGATATACGCAGTATTTT
- | few | TRBJ1-2 | TRBV7-2 | CASSGNTYYGYTF | TGTGCCAGCAGCGGTAACACCTACTATGGCTACACCTTC
- | - | TRBJ1-6 | TRBV6-5 | CASSARDKNSPLHF | TGTGCCAGCAGTGCCCGGGACAAAAATTCACCCCTCCACTTT
- | - | TRBJ2-3 | TRBV5-1 | CASSPGPLNTDTQYF | TGCGCCAGCAGCCCTGGACCACTTAACACAGATACGCAGTATTTT
- | - | TRBJ1-5 | TRBV6-5 | CASSYSRDNQPQHF | TGTGCCAGCAGTTATTCAAGGGACAATCAGCCCCAGCATTTT
TRBD2 | - | TRBJ2-1 | TRBV4-1 | CASSPPGLAHNEQFF | TGCGCCAGCAGCCCTCCGGGACTAGCCCACAATGAGCAGTTCTTC
- | - | TRBJ2-3 | TRBV5-6 | CASSVPLWTDTQYF | TGTGCCAGCAGCGTACCACTCTGGACAGATACGCAGTATTTT
TRBD2 | - | TRBJ2-5 | TRBV11-2 | CASNNGGGPRETQYF | TGTGCCAGCAACAACGGGGGGGGGCCCCGAGAGACCCAGTACTTC
- | - | TRBJ2-7 | TRBV7-3 | CASSLTASGPYEQYF | TGTGCCAGCAGCTTAACGGCATCCGGACCCTACGAGCAGTACTTC
- | once | TRBJ2-7 | TRBV6-5 | CASSRDFSSYEQYF | TGTGCCAGCAGCCGGGACTTTAGCTCCTACGAGCAGTACTTC
- | - | TRBJ2-1 | TRBV11-2 | CASSSNWGGLEQFF | TGTGCCAGCAGCTCGAATTGGGGGGGGCTTGAGCAGTTCTTC
TRBD1 | - | TRBJ2-1 | TRBV7-9 | CASSLNTFRTGVFYNEQFF | TGTGCCAGCAGCCTTAATACCTTTCGGACAGGGGTTTTCTACAATGAGCAGTTCTTC
- | once | TRBJ2-1 | TRBV28 | CASSLVRYEQFF | TGTGCCAGCAGCCTGGTGCGTTATGAGCAGTTCTTC
- | - | TRBJ2-5 | TRBV27 | CASSLGGRETQYF | TGTGCCAGCAGTTTGGGTGGTAGAGAGACCCAGTACTTC
- | - | TRBJ1-2 | TRBV7-2 | CASSLVGGSSFYGYTF | TGTGCCAGCAGCTTAGTAGGAGGCAGTTCGTTCTATGGCTACACCTTC
TRBD1 | - | TRBJ2-7 | TRBV19 | CASSPRTGAGEQYF | TGTGCCAGTAGTCCGCGGACAGGGGCGGGTGAGCAGTACTTC
- | - | TRBJ1-5 | TRBV4-2 | CASSQEGRSNQPQHF | TGTGCCAGCAGCCAGGAGGGGCGTAGCAATCAGCCCCAGCATTTT
TRBD2 | - | TRBJ2-1 | TRBV7-6 | CASSLEPGGSYNEQFF | TGTGCCAGCAGCTTAGAACCGGGAGGCTCCTACAATGAGCAGTTCTTC
TRBD1 | - | TRBJ2-4 | TRBV7-2 | CASSFRQGAVKNIQYF | TGTGCCAGCAGCTTCCGACAGGGGGCGGTCAAAAACATTCAGTACTTC
TRBD1 | - | TRBJ2-5 | TRBV5-1 | CASSLTGDRGETQYF | TGCGCCAGCAGCTTGACGGGAGACAGGGGCGAGACCCAGTACTTC
TRBD1 | - | TRBJ1-5 | TRBV18 | CASSPPGQGGNQPQHF | TGTGCCAGCTCACCACCTGGACAGGGAGGCAATCAGCCCCAGCATTTT
TRBD2 | - | TRBJ2-7 | TRBV12-5 | CASGLVTSGGPYEQYF | TGTGCTAGTGGTTTGGTTACTAGCGGGGGTCCCTACGAGCAGTACTTC
- | - | TRBJ2-7 | TRBV29-1 | CSVEDWTWGYEQYF | TGCAGCGTTGAAGATTGGACTTGGGGATACGAGCAGTACTTC
TRBD1 | - | TRBJ1-6 | TRBV5-1 | CASSVRQGSDSPLHF | TGCGCCAGCAGCGTTAGACAGGGGAGTGATTCACCCCTCCACTTT
- | - | TRBJ1-6 | TRBV7-9 | CASSLVSQPRHNSPLHF | TGTGCCAGCAGCTTAGTATCACAACCCCGCCATAATTCACCCCTCCACTTT
- | - | TRBJ2-5 | TRBV7-3 | CASSFFRGQTQYF | TGTGCCAGCAGCTTCTTCCGGGGTCAGACCCAGTACTTC
- | - | TRBJ2-7 | TRBV14 | CASSRGPGVYEQYF | TGTGCCAGCAGCCGTGGTCCAGGGGTCTACGAGCAGTACTTC
TRBD1 | - | TRBJ1-1 | TRBV6-9 | CASSTRGQVNTEAFF | TGTGCCAGCAGTACTCGGGGACAGGTCAACACTGAAGCTTTCTTT
- | - | TRBJ2-1 | TRBV12-5 | CASGLGLGYNEQFF | TGTGCTAGTGGTTTGGGACTAGGGTACAATGAGCAGTTCTTC
- | - | TRBJ1-6 | TRBV7-9 | CASSHTDENSPLHF | TGTGCCAGCAGCCACACAGATGAAAATTCACCCCTCCACTTT
TRBD1 | - | TRBJ1-6 | TRBV6-4 | CASSEGQGASPLHF | TGTGCCAGCAGTGAGGGACAGGGGGCTTCACCCCTCCACTTT
TRBD1 | - | TRBJ2-2 | TRBV2 | CASKEPGGRAGELFF | TGTGCCAGCAAGGAACCAGGGGGCCGCGCCGGGGAGCTGTTTTTT